This TCR beta chain was found in a study of CD8+ T cells in alopecia areata. Whole-study results and caveats: Tissue-resident alphabeta T cells belonging to normal skin likewise get sequenced within scalp specimens.

The germline V and J ends were trimmed by 0 bases and 7 bases, with 9 bases remaining between them. This CDR3 has 13 amino acids. The V gene's germline CDR1 is MNHEY and CDR2 SVGAGI. Reverse transcription of extracted RNA yielded cDNA, which provided the sequencing template. The assay was immunoSEQ multiplex PCR, and TCRdb's table has in-frame clones only and misses some. In the table there are roughly 200,000 clones, about three fifths of which are singletons. Treatment described: oral pan-JAK inhibitor, 5-10 mg twice daily. This clone has more than one count but fewer than ten. Antigen unknown. The chain uses TRBV6-5 and TRBJ1-2; no reliable D call. This TCR derives from a human donor with alopecia areata. The sequencing here drew on CD8+ T cells sorted from blood, taken at week 24, from a patient treated with tofacitinib. The CDR3: CASSYSRQGGYTF. In nucleotides, the CDR3 is TGTGCCAGCAGTTACTCTCGGCAAGGTGGCTACACCTTC.